The present TCR beta chain was sequenced within a study of vaccination and CD4 T cells after COVID-19. Study-wide context: Two of the convalescents were Hispanic, and convalescents were six males and four females. The authors gave control cultures a CEFX pool, an HIV-1 Nef pool, or no peptide.

Comments on this clonotype: Its antigen remains unknown.

Noted treatment: roughly nine-day PBMC culture with coronavirus spike peptide pools or control peptides (ViraFEST assay). ViraFEST sequenced TCRs after peptide-pool expansion of antigen-specific T cells. The Oncomine TCR Beta short-read assay was applied to DNA of cultured CD4+ T cells. One entry per CDR3 protein, called by TCRdb with MiXCR from the PCR reads. This table has 28,000 or so distinct CDR3 sequences, 35% to 50% appearing once. Broader study findings: Although the median of SARS-CoV-2-reactive clonotypes rose from roughly 21 to 40, the change was not significant.

This CDR3 is built from 16 residues. Trimming cost V 5 bases and J 1 base; bases outside gene matches: 8. CDR1 is SEHNR and CDR2 is FQNEAQ in the germline V gene (reference sequence). This chain links TRBV7-9 with TRBJ2-7; TRBD2 agrees at 10 bases. The clonotype comes from a human donor who had recovered from COVID-19. The specimen was CD4+ T cells from blood, cultured in vitro. CDR3 sequence reads: CASSPQGSGGSYEQYF. CDR3 DNA sequence: TGTGCCAGCAGCCCGCAGGGTAGCGGGGGGTCCTACGAGCAGTACTTC.